One sample yielded the 22 T cell receptor beta chains listed below, sequenced in a study of T cells after yellow fever vaccination. TCRdb reprocessed the 5' RACE reads via MiXCR and lists one record per CDR3 protein. Among 500,000 to 650,000 distinct CDR3 sequences listed, roughly 12% were seen once. Sequenced material: PBMCs, taken on the day of the yellow fever booster vaccination. The receptors here all came from a man aged 25-45 years who received the YFV17D yellow fever vaccine.

The chain employs TRBV7-9 and TRBJ2-1; maybe TRBD2 (6 bases). V lost 3 bases, J lost 6 bases, and 12 bases lay in between. CDR3 length: 14 residues. The germline V gene has CDR1 SEHNR and CDR2 FQNEAQ (reference sequence). CDR3 residues: CASSFLRDRNEQFF. The CDR3 DNA is TGTGCCAGCAGCTTTTTGCGGGATCGCAATGAGCAGTTCTTC.

In this sample, this clonotype turned up a few times. The chain combines TRBV12-3 or TRBV12-4 with TRBJ1-3; D call uncertain. V lost 6 bases and J 0 bases, leaving 9 bases between the germline ends. CDR3 length: 14 amino acids. CDR3 region: CASSQQSSGNTIYF. In DNA, the CDR3 is TGTGCCAGCAGCCAGCAGAGCTCTGGAAACACCATATATTTT.

This clonotype has more than one count but fewer than ten. This chain connects TRBV7-2 to TRBJ2-5; perhaps TRBD2 as D (7 bases). Germline V gene lookup returns CDR1 SGHTA and CDR2 FQGNSA. Deletions cut 8 bases from V and 7 bases from J, with 17 bases between. CDR3 length: 13 residues. This chain's CDR3 is CASGTGGGTTQYF. The CDR3 DNA sequence: TGTGCCAGCGGCACGGGGGGCGGTACGACCCAGTACTTC.

The chain couples TRBV29-1 to TRBJ2-7; 14 bases are a match to TRBD2. Per germline, CDR1 SQVTM and CDR2 ANQGSEA. Trimming took 6 bases from V and 3 from J; bases not matched to a gene: 4. The CDR3 consists of 14 residues. The CDR3 bases are TGCAGCGTGGGGACTAGCGGGAGAAACTACGAGCAGTACTTC. Translated: CSVGTSGRNYEQYF.

This sequence joins TRBV4-3 and TRBJ2-3; TRBD2 agrees at 10 bases. There are 16 residues in the CDR3. V lost 0 bases, J lost 5 bases, and 5 bases stayed unmatched. The germline gives CDR1 LGHNA, CDR2 YSLEER. CDR3 nucleotide sequence: TGCGCCAGCAGCCAAGAGCTAGCGGGAGTAGGAGATACGCAGTATTTT. Amino acid sequence: CASSQELAGVGDTQYF.

This clonotype has only a few counts. This sequence joins TRBV2 and TRBJ2-3; D perhaps matches TRBD1 (6 bases). Germline loops: CDR1 SNHLY, CDR2 FYNNEI. The CDR3 is 14 amino acids. V was shortened by 6 bases and J by 2 bases, with 12 bases between the two germline ends. Written as DNA, the CDR3 is TGTGCCAGCAGCCCTCGGACAGACACAGATACGCAGTATTTT. Protein: CASSPRTDTDTQYF.

This clonotype occurred many times. The chain couples TRBV20-1 to TRBJ2-1; 8 bases are shared with TRBD2. The length of the CDR3 is 15 residues. Germline lookup yields CDR1 DFQATT and CDR2 SNEGSKA (reference sequence). V shed 3 bases, J shed 3 bases, and the junction held 7 bases outside the gene matches. CDR3 nucleotide sequence: TGCAGTGCTAGGGGCACTAGCGGCTACTACAATGAGCAGTTCTTC. Translation: CSARGTSGYYNEQFF.

In its sample, this clonotype was seen a few times. The chain is built from TRBV28 and TRBJ2-7, with D possibly being TRBD2 (6 bases). CDR3 length equals 15 residues. CDR1 and CDR2 (germline): MDHEN, SYDVKM. Between the trimmed V and J ends, which lost 6 bases and 7 bases, there was a span of 22 bases. The CDR3, as DNA: TGTGCCAGCAGACGCCGACTAGACATTGGGGTGGAGCAGTACTTC. Translated: CASRRRLDIGVEQYF.

The chain combines TRBV7-2 with TRBJ2-7; 9 bases are a match to TRBD1. The CDR3 spans 15 residues. Germline values: CDR1 SGHTA, CDR2 FQGNSA. With V trimmed by 4 bases and J by 5 bases, 9 bases remained unmatched. For the CDR3, the DNA is TGTGCCAGCAGCTCGTTTCGGGACAGGGACCACGAGCAGTACTTC. It translates to CASSSFRDRDHEQYF.

V is TRBV10-3 and J is TRBJ2-7, with D possibly matching TRBD2 (5 bases). CDR3 length: 14 amino acids. The V and J ends lost 4 bases and 3 bases respectively, with 13 bases between them. Germline CDR1 and CDR2: ENHRY and SYGVKD. CDR3 amino acids: CAISGRRDNYEQYF. CDR3 nucleotides: TGTGCCATCAGTGGACGCCGGGATAACTACGAGCAGTACTTC.

This clonotype was seen a few times. The chain links TRBV2 to TRBJ1-2; 8 bases line up with TRBD1. The CDR3 consists of 11 residues. Germline CDR1 reads SNHLY; CDR2 reads FYNNEI. V shed 11 bases, J shed 8 bases, and the junction held 7 bases outside the gene matches. For the CDR3, the DNA is TGTGCCGGCCGACAGGGGAGGGGCTACACCTTC. It translates to CAGRQGRGYTF.

The J gene is TRBJ1-4, the V gene TRBV27; tentative D call: TRBD1 (6 bases). The CDR3 sequence is 15 residues long. The germline gives CDR1 MNHEY, CDR2 SMNVEV (reference sequence). V was trimmed by 0 bases and J by 7 bases, leaving 12 bases between them. CDR3 protein: CASSLSLGGLEKLFF. Written as DNA, the CDR3 is TGTGCCAGCAGTTTATCGCTCGGGGGCCTTGAAAAACTGTTTTTT.

In this sample, this clonotype turned up a few times. The J gene is TRBJ1-5, the V gene TRBV20-1; TRBD1 matches 10 bases. Germline V gene lookup returns CDR1 DFQATT and CDR2 SNEGSKA (reference sequence). The length of the CDR3 is 16 residues. V lost 7 bases to trimming and J lost 5 bases; unmatched junction nucleotides: 14. The CDR3, as DNA: TGCAGTGTTTACCGGGACAGGGGCCTGGGGCATCAGCCCCAGCATTTT. The encoded protein is CSVYRDRGLGHQPQHF.

Only a few counts were recorded for this clonotype. This chain uses TRBV6-5 with TRBJ2-1; D gene ambiguous. With 0 bases removed from V and 9 bases from J, the gap between germline ends came to 9 bases. Germline CDR1 and CDR2: MNHEY and SVGAGI. The length of the CDR3 is 13 residues. In nucleotides, the CDR3 is TGTGCCAGCAGTTACTCGATAGCAAGTGAGCAGTTCTTC. Translated, it gives CASSYSIASEQFF.

This clonotype was observed once. The V and J genes are TRBV7-9 and TRBJ2-5; 10 bases match TRBD2. The ends lost 10 bases at V and 2 bases at J; junction bases unmatched: 13. CDR1 is SEHNR, CDR2 FQNEAQ, per germline (reference sequence). The CDR3 has 16 amino acids. The CDR3 here is CATSRGGTSAQETQYF. The CDR3 DNA reads TGTGCCACGTCCCGTGGGGGGACTAGCGCTCAAGAGACCCAGTACTTC.

This clonotype was seen a few times. Relative to the germline gene, one junction end is altered; a read error may explain this. The gene calls are TRBV18 and TRBJ1-1, with D hard to call. The CDR3 extends over 14 amino acids. Germline V gene lookup returns CDR1 KGHSH and CDR2 LQKENI. CDR3 sequence reads: CASSPRRMNTEAFF. As DNA, the CDR3 is TGTGCCAGCTCCCCACGACGCATGAACACTGAAGCTTTCTTT. The variable domain in full, completed from reference TRBV18 and TRBJ1-1, reads NAGVMQNPRHLVRRRGQEARLRCSPMKGHSHVYWYRQLPEEGLKFMVYLQKENIIDESGMPKERFSAEFPKEGPSILRIQQVVRGDSAAYFCASSPRRMNTEAFFGQGTRLTVV.

This clonotype was counted only a few times. The chain recombines TRBV20-1 with TRBJ2-3, with a tentative D call TRBD2 (5 bases). Per the germline V gene, CDR1 is DFQATT and CDR2 is SNEGSKA (reference sequence). The CDR3 contains 14 residues. Trimming removed 1 base at V and 7 bases at J, with 15 bases between. This chain's CDR3 is CSARVFGNHNTQYF. CDR3 coding DNA: TGCAGTGCTAGAGTTTTCGGGAACCACAATACGCAGTATTTT.

This clonotype was seen a handful of times. The chain employs TRBV4-2 and TRBJ2-1; 9 nucleotides line up with TRBD2. Germline-derived CDR1 and CDR2 are LGHNA and YNFKEQ. Losses at the gene ends were 0 bases for V and 1 base for J; bases not matched to a gene: 4. The CDR3 loop spans 17 amino acids. DNA for the CDR3: TGTGCCAGCAGCCAAGAAGCTAGCGGGGTTTCCTACAATGAGCAGTTCTTC. Encoded protein: CASSQEASGVSYNEQFF.

This chain links TRBV6-5 with TRBJ2-7, with 8 nucleotides matching TRBD1. Losses at the gene ends were 0 bases for V and 2 bases for J; bases not matched to a gene: 9. This CDR3 is 17 amino acids long. Germline CDR1 MNHEY, CDR2 SVGAGI. The CDR3 nucleotides are TGTGCCAGCAGTTACTCGATACCCGGGACAGGTCCCTACGAGCAGTACTTC. Translated, it gives CASSYSIPGTGPYEQYF.

The chain couples TRBV7-2 to TRBJ2-7; D uncertain. This CDR3 comprises 15 residues. Germline V gene lookup returns CDR1 SGHTA and CDR2 FQGNSA. V was pared by 4 bases and J by 5 bases, with 18 bases between. CDR3 sequence reads: CASSSFFRKVDEQYF. The CDR3, as DNA: TGTGCCAGCAGCTCCTTCTTCAGGAAGGTCGACGAGCAGTACTTC.

This rearrangement joins TRBV7-2 to TRBJ2-1; D remains ambiguous. V lost 5 bases, J lost 0 bases, and 5 bases lay in between. The germline V gene encodes CDR1 SGHTA and CDR2 FQGNSA. The CDR3 totals 13 residues. The chain's CDR3 is CASSRTSYNEQFF. CDR3 bases: TGTGCCAGCAGCCGGACCTCCTACAATGAGCAGTTCTTC.

There are a few counts of this clonotype. The V gene is TRBV28, the J gene TRBJ1-5; a weak D match, TRBD1 (5 bases). The CDR3 loop spans 14 amino acids. V was shortened by 10 bases and J by 0 bases, with 13 bases between the two germline ends. Germline CDR1 is MDHEN and CDR2 is SYDVKM. The CDR3 DNA follows: TGTGCCACTTTGACAGCCGATAGCAATCAGCCCCAGCATTTT. Encoded protein: CATLTADSNQPQHF.